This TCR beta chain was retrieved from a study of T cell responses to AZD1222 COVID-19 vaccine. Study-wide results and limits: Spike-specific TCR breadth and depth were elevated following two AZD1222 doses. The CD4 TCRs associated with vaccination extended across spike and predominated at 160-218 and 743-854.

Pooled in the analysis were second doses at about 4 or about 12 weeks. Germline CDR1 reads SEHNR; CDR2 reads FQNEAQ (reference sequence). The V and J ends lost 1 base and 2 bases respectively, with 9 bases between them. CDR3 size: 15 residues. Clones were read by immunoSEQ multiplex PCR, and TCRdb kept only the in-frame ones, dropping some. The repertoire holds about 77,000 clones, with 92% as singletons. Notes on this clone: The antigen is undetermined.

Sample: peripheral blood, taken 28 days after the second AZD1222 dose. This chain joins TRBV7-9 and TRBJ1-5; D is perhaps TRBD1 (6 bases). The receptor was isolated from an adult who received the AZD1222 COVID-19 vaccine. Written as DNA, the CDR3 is TGTGCCAGCAGCTTAGAAGGGGGTGGCAATCAGCCCCAGCATTTT. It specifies CASSLEGGGNQPQHF. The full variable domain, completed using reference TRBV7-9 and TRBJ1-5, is DTGVSQNPRHKITKRGQNVTFRCDPISEHNRLYWYRQTLGQGPEFLTYFQNEAQLEKSRLLSDRFSAERPKGSFSTLEIQRTEQGDSAMYLCASSLEGGGNQPQHFGDGTRLSIL.